Described below is a single T cell receptor (beta chain) sequence and its context. The target antigen is unknown. V was cut by 1 base and J by 5 bases, with 5 bases left in between. Per the germline V gene, CDR1 is KGHDR and CDR2 is SFDVKD. CDR3 length equals 13 residues. Template material for amplifying TCR beta CDR3 regions consisted of RNA transcripts. Researchers ran a first-round RT-PCR on the TCR CDR3 using the HTBI primer set. One entry per CDR3 protein, called by TCRdb with MiXCR from the multiplex PCR reads. Among 490,000 or so distinct CDR3 sequences listed, approximately 23% were seen once. These data originate in a study of T cells in Graves' hyperthyroidism and ophthalmopathy. Study-wide results and caveats: Most clonotypes expanded in the thyroid (above 0.001) were also present in blood.

The diagnostic basis comprised clinical symptoms, serum thyroxine and TRAb, thyroid ultrasound and orbital computed tomography. The sequence was obtained from an older woman with Graves' ophthalmopathy. This rearrangement joins TRBV24-1 to TRBJ2-1, with no clear D. Sequenced: blood. The CDR3 spells CATSDFWDNEQFF. CDR3 nucleotides: TGTGCCACCAGTGATTTTTGGGACAATGAGCAGTTCTTC.